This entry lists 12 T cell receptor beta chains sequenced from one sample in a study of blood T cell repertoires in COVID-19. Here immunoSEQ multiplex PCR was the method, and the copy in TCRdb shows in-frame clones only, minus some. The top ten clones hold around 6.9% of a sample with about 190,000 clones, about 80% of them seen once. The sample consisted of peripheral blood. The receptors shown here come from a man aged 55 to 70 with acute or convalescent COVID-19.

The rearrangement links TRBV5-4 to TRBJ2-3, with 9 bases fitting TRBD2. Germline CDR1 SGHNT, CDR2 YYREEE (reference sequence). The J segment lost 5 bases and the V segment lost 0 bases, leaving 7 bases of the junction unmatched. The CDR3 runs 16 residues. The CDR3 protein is CASSLAAGGPRDTQYF. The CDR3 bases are TGTGCCAGCAGCTTGGCGGCGGGAGGGCCGAGAGATACGCAGTATTTT.

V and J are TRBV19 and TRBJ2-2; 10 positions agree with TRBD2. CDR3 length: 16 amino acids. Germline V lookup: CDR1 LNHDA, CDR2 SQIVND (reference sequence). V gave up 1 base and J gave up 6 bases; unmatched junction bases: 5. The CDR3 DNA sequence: TGTGCCAGTAGTATAGGGCTAGCGGGAGTTCCCGGGGAGCTGTTTTTT. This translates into CASSIGLAGVPGELFF.

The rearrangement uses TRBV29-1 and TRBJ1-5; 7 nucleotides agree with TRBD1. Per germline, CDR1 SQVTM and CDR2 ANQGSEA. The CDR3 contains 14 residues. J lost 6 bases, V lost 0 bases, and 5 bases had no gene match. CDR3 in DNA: TGCAGCGTTGAAGATCCGACAGGGACTCAGCCCCAGCATTTT. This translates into CSVEDPTGTQPQHF.

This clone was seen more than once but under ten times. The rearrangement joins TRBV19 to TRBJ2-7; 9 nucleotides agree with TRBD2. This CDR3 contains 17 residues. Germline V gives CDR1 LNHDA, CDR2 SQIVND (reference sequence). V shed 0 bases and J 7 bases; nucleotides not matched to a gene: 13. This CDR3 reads CASSIDLRLADLWEQYF. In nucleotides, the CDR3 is TGTGCCAGTAGTATAGATTTGAGACTAGCGGACCTTTGGGAGCAGTACTTC.

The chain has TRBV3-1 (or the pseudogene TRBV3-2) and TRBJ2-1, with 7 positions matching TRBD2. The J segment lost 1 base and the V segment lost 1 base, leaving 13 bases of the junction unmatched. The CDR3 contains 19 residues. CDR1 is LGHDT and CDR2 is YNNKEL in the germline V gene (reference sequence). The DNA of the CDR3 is TGTGCCAGCAGCCAAGCGGCACTAATAGGGGAGGGTTCCTACAATGAGCAGTTCTTC. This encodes CASSQAALIGEGSYNEQFF.

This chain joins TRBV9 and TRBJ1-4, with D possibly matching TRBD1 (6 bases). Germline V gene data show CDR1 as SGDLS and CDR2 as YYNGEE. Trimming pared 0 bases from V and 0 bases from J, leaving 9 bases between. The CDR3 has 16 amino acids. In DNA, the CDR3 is TGTGCCAGCAGCGTAGGAGGGGGTGCAACTAATGAAAAACTGTTTTTT. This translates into CASSVGGGATNEKLFF.

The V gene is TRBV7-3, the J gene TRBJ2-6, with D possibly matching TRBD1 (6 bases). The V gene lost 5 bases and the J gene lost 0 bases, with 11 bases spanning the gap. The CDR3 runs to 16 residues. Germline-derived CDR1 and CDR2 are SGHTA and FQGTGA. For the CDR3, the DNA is TGTGCCAGCAGCCCCTCGACAGGCTCTGGGGCCAACGTCCTGACTTTC. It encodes CASSPSTGSGANVLTF.

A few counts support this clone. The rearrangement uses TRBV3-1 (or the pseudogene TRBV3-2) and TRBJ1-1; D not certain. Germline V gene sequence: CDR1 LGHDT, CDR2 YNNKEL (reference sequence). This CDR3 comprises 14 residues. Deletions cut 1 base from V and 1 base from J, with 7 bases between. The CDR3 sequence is CASSQGSANTEAFF. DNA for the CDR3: TGTGCCAGCAGCCAAGGTAGTGCGAACACTGAAGCTTTCTTT.

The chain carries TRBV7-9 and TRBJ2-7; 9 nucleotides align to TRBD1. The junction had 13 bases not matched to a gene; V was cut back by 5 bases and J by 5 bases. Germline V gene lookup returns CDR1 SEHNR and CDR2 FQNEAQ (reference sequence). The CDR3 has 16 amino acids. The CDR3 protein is CASSPAGTGWKNEQYF. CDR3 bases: TGTGCCAGCAGCCCCGCCGGGACAGGGTGGAAGAACGAGCAGTACTTC.

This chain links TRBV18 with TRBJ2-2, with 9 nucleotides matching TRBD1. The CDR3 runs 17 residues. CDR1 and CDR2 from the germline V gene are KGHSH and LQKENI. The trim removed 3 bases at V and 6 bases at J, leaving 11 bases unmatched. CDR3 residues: CASSPGGGTGFAGELFF. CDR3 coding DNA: TGTGCCAGCTCACCGGGCGGCGGGACAGGGTTTGCCGGGGAGCTGTTTTTT.

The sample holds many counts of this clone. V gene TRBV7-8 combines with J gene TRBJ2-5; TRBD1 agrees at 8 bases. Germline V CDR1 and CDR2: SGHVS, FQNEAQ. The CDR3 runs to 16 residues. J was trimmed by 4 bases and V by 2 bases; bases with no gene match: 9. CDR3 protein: CASSLNVAGGLETQYF. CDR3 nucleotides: TGTGCCAGCAGCTTAAACGTTGCAGGGGGCTTAGAGACCCAGTACTTC.

In DNA, the CDR3 is TGTGCCAGCAGCCCCCGACTAGAGGCCTACGAGCAGTACTTC. Translating gives CASSPRLEAYEQYF. The chain links TRBV9 to TRBJ2-7; TRBD2 is a possible D gene (6 bases). Germline V gives CDR1 SGDLS, CDR2 YYNGEE. V was cut by 4 bases and J by 2 bases, with 13 bases left in between. The CDR3 has 14 residues.